This TCR beta chain was obtained from a study of T cell responses to AZD1222 COVID-19 vaccine. Some clones are missing from TCRdb's copy, which holds only in-frame ones; the method was immunoSEQ multiplex PCR. Of around 190,000 clones listed, around 90% are singletons. Whole-study results and caveats: Donors, mostly white British, included more females; clonal diversity was possibly underestimated. The repertoires were collected only after the peak T cell response. The study found vaccine-associated CD4 TCRs spanning spike, dominant at 160-218 and 743-854.

The CDR3 contains 15 residues. Germline lookup yields CDR1 LGHDT and CDR2 YNNKEL (reference sequence). Trimming took 4 bases from V and 6 from J; bases not matched to a gene: 12. Of note for this clone: As yet, its antigen is unknown.

The source was peripheral blood, collected on day 0 of AZD1222 vaccination. The chain combines TRBV3-1 (or the pseudogene TRBV3-2) with TRBJ2-7, with TRBD1 matching 7 bases. The TCR originated in an adult in good health. The CDR3 DNA sequence: TGTGCCAGCAGCCGCCTCGACAGGGATATGGGCGAGCAGTACTTC. The encoded protein is CASSRLDRDMGEQYF.